Below, 4 T cell receptor beta chains from the same sample are listed, as sequenced in a study of blood T cell repertoires in COVID-19. Assay used: immunoSEQ multiplex PCR; TCRdb lists only in-frame clones, some missing. Among 46,000 or so clones listed, 70% to 90% were seen once. Sequencing was performed on peripheral blood. These receptors were taken from a human donor in a cohort sampled during active COVID-19.

The CDR3 sequence: CASSLVAGDASSYNEQFF. The CDR3 nucleotides read TGTGCCAGCAGCTTAGTTGCAGGGGACGCGAGCTCCTACAATGAGCAGTTCTTC. The genes are TRBV7-2 and TRBJ2-1, with D possibly being TRBD1 (6 bases). Germline CDR1 and CDR2: SGHTA and FQGNSA. The ends were cut back, 1 base at V and 0 bases at J, with 16 bases in the middle. The CDR3 is 18 amino acids.

The V and J genes are TRBV29-1 and TRBJ1-2; D is ambiguous. The CDR3 sequence is 11 residues long. Trimming removed 5 bases at V and 3 bases at J, with 7 bases between. Germline V lookup: CDR1 SQVTM, CDR2 ANQGSEA. The CDR3: CSVQQYYGYTF. In DNA, the CDR3 is TGCAGCGTTCAACAGTACTATGGCTACACCTTC.

The V gene is TRBV6-1, the J gene TRBJ1-5; TRBD1 matches at 9 bases. The V gene's germline CDR1 is MNHNS and CDR2 SASEGT. J was trimmed by 6 bases and V by 3 bases; bases with no gene match: 9. This CDR3 contains 16 residues. The CDR3 loop reads CASSEVAGQGGQPQHF. CDR3 nucleotide sequence: TGTGCCAGCAGTGAGGTGGCGGGACAGGGCGGTCAGCCCCAGCATTTT.

The V gene is TRBV7-9, the J gene TRBJ1-6, with D possibly matching TRBD1 (5 bases). Trimming shortened V by 5 bases and J by 7 bases, and 9 bases separated the two germline ends. Germline V gene sequence: CDR1 SEHNR, CDR2 FQNEAQ (reference sequence). The CDR3 consists of 13 residues. CDR3 protein: CASSPRQNSPLHF. CDR3 nucleotide sequence: TGTGCCAGCAGCCCCCGACAGAATTCACCCCTCCACTTT.